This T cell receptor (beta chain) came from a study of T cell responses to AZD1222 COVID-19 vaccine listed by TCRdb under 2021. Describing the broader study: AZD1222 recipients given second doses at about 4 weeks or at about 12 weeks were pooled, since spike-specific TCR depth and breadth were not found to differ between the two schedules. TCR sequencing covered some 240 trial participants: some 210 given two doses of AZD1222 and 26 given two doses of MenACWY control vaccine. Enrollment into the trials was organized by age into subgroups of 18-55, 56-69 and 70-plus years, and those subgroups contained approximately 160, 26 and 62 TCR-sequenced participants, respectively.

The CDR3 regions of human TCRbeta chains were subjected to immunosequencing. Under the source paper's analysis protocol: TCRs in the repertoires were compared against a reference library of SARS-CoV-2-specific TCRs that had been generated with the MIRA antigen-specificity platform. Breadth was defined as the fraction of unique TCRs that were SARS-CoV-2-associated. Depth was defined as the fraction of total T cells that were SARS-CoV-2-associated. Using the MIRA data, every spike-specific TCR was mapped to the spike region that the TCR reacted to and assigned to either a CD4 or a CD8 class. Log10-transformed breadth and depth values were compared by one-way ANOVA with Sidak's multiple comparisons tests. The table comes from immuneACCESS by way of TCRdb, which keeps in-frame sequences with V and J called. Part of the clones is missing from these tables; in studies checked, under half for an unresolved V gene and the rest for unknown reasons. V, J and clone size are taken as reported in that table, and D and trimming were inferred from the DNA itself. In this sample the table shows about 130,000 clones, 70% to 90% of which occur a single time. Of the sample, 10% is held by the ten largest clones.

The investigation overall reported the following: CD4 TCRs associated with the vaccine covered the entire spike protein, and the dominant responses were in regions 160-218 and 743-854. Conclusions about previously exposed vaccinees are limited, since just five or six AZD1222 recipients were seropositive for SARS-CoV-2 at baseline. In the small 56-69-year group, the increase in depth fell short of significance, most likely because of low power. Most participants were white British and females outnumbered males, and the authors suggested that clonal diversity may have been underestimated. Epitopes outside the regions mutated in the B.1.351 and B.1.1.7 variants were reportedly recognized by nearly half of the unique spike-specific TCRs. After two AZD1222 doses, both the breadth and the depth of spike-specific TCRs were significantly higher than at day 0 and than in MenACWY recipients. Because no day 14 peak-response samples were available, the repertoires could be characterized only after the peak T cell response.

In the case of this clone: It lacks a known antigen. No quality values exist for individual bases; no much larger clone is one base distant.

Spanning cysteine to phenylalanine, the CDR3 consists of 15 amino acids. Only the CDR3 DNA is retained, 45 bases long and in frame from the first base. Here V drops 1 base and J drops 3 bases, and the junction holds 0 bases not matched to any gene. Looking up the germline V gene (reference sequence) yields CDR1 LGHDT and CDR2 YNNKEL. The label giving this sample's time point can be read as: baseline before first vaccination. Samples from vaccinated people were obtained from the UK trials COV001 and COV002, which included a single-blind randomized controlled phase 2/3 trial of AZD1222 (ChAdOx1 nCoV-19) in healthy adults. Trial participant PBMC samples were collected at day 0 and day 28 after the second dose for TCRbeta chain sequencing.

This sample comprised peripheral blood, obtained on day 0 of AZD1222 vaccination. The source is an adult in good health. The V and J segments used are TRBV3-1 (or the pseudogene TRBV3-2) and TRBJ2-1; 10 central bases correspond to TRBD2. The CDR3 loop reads CASSQVAGGYNEQFF. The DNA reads TGTGCCAGCAGCCAAGTAGCGGGGGGCTACAATGAGCAGTTCTTC.